One and the same sample provided the 9 T cell receptor beta chains below, sequenced in a study of blood T cell repertoires in COVID-19. Sequenced by immunoSEQ multiplex PCR; TCRdb stores in-frame clones only, minus some. The sample records 110,000 to 150,000 clones, 84% being singletons. The sequenced sample consisted of peripheral blood. These receptors were obtained from a human donor in a cohort sampled during active COVID-19.

This clone was picked up one time. The rearrangement joins TRBV27 to TRBJ2-6; a possible D gene is TRBD1 (6 bases). The CDR3 extends over 17 amino acids. V was trimmed by 1 base and J by 1 base, leaving 11 bases between them. Germline CDR1 MNHEY, CDR2 SMNVEV (reference sequence). CDR3 coding DNA: TGTGCCAGCAGTTTATGGGGGCCAGCGTCTGGGGCCAACGTCCTGACTTTC. Translated: CASSLWGPASGANVLTF.

V is TRBV9 and J is TRBJ1-3; possible D gene TRBD1, 5 bases. Germline V gene sequence: CDR1 SGDLS, CDR2 YYNGEE. The V gene lost 3 bases and the J gene lost 2 bases, with 12 bases spanning the gap. The CDR3 length is 15 residues. The CDR3: CASSGRESAGNTIYF. CDR3 coding DNA: TGTGCCAGCAGCGGCAGGGAATCGGCTGGAAACACCATATATTTT. Full variable domain (rest looked up from reference TRBV9 and TRBJ1-3): DSGVTQTPKHLITATGQRVTLRCSPRSGDLSVYWYQQSLDQGLQFLIQYYNGEERAKGNILERFSAQQFPDLHSELNLSSLELGDSALYFCASSGRESAGNTIYFGEGSWLTVV.

J is TRBJ1-4 and V is TRBV9; 10 bases map to TRBD1. Germline CDR1 reads SGDLS; CDR2 reads YYNGEE. The CDR3 spans 14 residues. Trimming removed 3 bases from V and 11 bases from J; junction bases left unmatched: 7. CDR3 sequence: CASSASRQGAKLFF. The CDR3 bases are TGTGCCAGCAGCGCCTCCCGACAGGGGGCCAAACTGTTTTTT.

This clone is a singleton in its sample. V is TRBV27 and J is TRBJ2-2; TRBD2 matches 8 bases. CDR1 and CDR2 from the germline V gene are MNHEY and SMNVEV (reference sequence). This CDR3 has 16 amino acids. Trimming at V came to 5 bases and at J to 2 bases, leaving 7 bases not matched to a gene. CDR3 DNA sequence: TGTGCCAGCAGTCGGGGGGCGGGGGGAAACACCGGGGAGCTGTTTTTT. It encodes CASSRGAGGNTGELFF.

J is TRBJ2-7 and V is TRBV7-2, with TRBD1 as a possible D gene (5 bases). CDR3 size: 15 residues. CDR1 is SGHTA, CDR2 FQGNSA, per germline. V was shortened by 4 bases and J by 3 bases, with 16 bases between the two germline ends. This chain's CDR3 is CASSSGHGAVYEQYF. The CDR3 DNA sequence: TGTGCCAGCAGCTCTGGACACGGAGCTGTCTACGAGCAGTACTTC. Combining the CDR3 with reference TRBV7-2 and TRBJ2-7 gives the whole variable domain GAGVSQSPSNKVTEKGKDVELRCDPISGHTALYWYRQSLGQGLEFLIYFQGNSAPDKSGLPSDRFSAERTGGSVSTLTIQRTQQEDSAVYLCASSSGHGAVYEQYFGPGTRLTVT.

The rearrangement joins TRBV28 to TRBJ1-1, with TRBD1 matching 7 bases. Germline CDR1 is MDHEN and CDR2 is SYDVKM. Germline trimming cut 2 bases from V and 7 bases from J; bases unmatched to any gene: 1. The CDR3 spans 12 residues. The CDR3 spells CASSLRDSEAFF. CDR3 bases: TGTGCCAGCAGTTTACGGGACAGTGAAGCTTTCTTT.

This chain connects TRBV10-3 to TRBJ2-7; 7 nucleotides match TRBD1. From germline, CDR1 is ENHRY and CDR2 SYGVKD. The CDR3 has 15 residues. J was trimmed by 5 bases and V by 5 bases; bases with no gene match: 12. CDR3 nucleotides: TGTGCCATCAGTTGGAATAACCCGGGACAGAACGAGCAGTACTTC. This sequence encodes CAISWNNPGQNEQYF.

Points on this clone: The junction departs from germline at one end; a sequencing error may be responsible. V and J are TRBV7-7 and TRBJ2-2; 11 positions match TRBD1. This CDR3 has 16 amino acids. Germline lookup yields CDR1 SSHAT and CDR2 FNYEAQ (reference sequence). Written as DNA, the CDR3 is TGTGCTAGCAGCTTAGCCGGGACAGGGGGGACCGGGGAGCTGTTTTTT. Translation: CASSLAGTGGTGELFF.

V and J are TRBV5-1 and TRBJ2-1; D gene uncertain. Deletions cut 0 bases from V and 5 bases from J, with 9 bases between. Germline CDR1 is SGHRS and CDR2 is YFSETQ. The CDR3 extends over 14 amino acids. CDR3 in DNA: TGCGCCAGCAGCTTGGGGCAGATTAACAATGAGCAGTTCTTC. Translated: CASSLGQINNEQFF.